The TCR beta chain described here comes from a study of graft-versus-host responses after intestinal transplantation. Study details: Following induction with anti-thymocyte globulin, all recipients were given tacrolimus and steroids for approximately 3 years. General study results and limits: There were GvH clones found in recipient marrow, and some of them appeared first in ileum or blood.

Points on this clone: The antigen is not known.

The table came from immunoSEQ multiplex PCR; TCRdb's copy has only in-frame clones and leaves some out. The data contain roughly 27,000 clones, 75% to 90% of them singletons. V lost 6 bases and J 1 base, leaving 1 base between the germline ends. CDR3 length equals 12 residues. Germline V gene lookup returns CDR1 SNHLY and CDR2 FYNNEI. The sequence was collected from a human patient who received an intestinal transplant, so some T cells may come from the graft donor. The V and J genes are TRBV2 and TRBJ2-6; D ambiguous. The source material was PBMCs, sampled 28 days after intestinal transplant. For the CDR3, the DNA is TGTGCCAGCAGGTCTGGGGCCAACGTCCTGACTTTC. It codes for CASRSGANVLTF.